This T cell receptor beta chain is from a study of response to subunit inactivated influenza vaccine. TCRdb re-called the RT-PCR reads with MiXCR, one entry per CDR3 protein. The table lists approximately 310,000 distinct CDR3 sequences, about a fifth of them singletons. CDR3 length: 16 amino acids. The junction had 9 bases not matched to a gene; V was cut back by 4 bases and J by 3 bases. Germline CDR1 and CDR2: LGHNA and YSLEER. This clonotype has a handful of counts. The chain combines TRBV4-3 with TRBJ2-5; 9 positions agree with TRBD2. The TCR was taken from a man between 45 and 75 years old who received an inactivated influenza vaccine. The sample in question was PBMCs from blood, obtained less than 22 months after vaccination. The CDR3 nucleotides are TGCGCCAGCAGCCCTAGTGGGCTAGCGGGAAAAGAGACCCAGTACTTC. Protein product: CASSPSGLAGKETQYF.